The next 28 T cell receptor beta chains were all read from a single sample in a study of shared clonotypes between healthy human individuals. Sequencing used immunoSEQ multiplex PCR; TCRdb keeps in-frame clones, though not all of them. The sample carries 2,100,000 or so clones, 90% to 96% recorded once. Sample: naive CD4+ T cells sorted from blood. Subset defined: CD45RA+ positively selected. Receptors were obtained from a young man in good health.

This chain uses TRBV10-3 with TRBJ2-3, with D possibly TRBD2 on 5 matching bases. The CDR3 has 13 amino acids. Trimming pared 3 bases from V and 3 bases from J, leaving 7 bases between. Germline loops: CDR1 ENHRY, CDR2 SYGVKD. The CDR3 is CAISDRETDTQYF. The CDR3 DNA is TGTGCCATCAGTGATCGGGAAACAGATACGCAGTATTTT.

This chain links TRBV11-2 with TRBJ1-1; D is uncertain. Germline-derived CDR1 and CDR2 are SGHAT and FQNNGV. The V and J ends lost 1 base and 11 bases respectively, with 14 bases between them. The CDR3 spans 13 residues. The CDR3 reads CASSLVAGQEAFF. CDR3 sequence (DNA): TGTGCCAGCAGCTTAGTCGCAGGCCAGGAGGCTTTCTTT.

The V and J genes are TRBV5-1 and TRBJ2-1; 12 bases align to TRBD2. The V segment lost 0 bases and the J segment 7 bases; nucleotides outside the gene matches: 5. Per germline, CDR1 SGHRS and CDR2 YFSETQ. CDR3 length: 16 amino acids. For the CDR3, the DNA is TGCGCCAGCAGCTTGGTGACTAGCGGGGGCCATAATGAGCAGTTCTTC. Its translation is CASSLVTSGGHNEQFF.

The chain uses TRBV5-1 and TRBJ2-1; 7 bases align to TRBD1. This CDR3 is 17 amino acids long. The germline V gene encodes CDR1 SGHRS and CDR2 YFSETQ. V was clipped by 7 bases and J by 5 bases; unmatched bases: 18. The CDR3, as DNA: TGCGCCAGCCAATTTCTCCGGGACAGCGATTTCCACAATGAGCAGTTCTTC. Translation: CASQFLRDSDFHNEQFF. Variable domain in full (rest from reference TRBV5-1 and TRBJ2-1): KAGVTQTPRYLIKTRGQQVTLSCSPISGHRSVSWYQQTPGQGLQFLFEYFSETQRNKGNFPGRFSGRQFSNSRSEMNVSTLELGDSALYLCASQFLRDSDFHNEQFFGPGTRLTVL.

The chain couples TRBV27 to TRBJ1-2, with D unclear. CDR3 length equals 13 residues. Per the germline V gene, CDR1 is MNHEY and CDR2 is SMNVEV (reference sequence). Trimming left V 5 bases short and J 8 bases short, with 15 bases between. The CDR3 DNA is TGTGCCAGCAGTCCAAAAGGTTTCAAGGGCTACACCTTC. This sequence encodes CASSPKGFKGYTF.

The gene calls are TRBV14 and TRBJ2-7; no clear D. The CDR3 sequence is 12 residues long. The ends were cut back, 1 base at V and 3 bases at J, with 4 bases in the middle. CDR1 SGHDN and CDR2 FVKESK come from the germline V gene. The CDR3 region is CASSQALYEQYF. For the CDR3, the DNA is TGTGCCAGCAGCCAAGCGCTCTACGAGCAGTACTTC.

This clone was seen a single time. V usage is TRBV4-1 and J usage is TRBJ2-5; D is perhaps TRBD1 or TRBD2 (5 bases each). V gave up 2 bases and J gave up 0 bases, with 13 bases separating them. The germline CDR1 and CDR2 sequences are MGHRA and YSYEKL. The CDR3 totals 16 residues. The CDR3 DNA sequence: TGCGCCAGCAGCCAACCGGGACGGTTGTACCAAGAGACCCAGTACTTC. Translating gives CASSQPGRLYQETQYF.

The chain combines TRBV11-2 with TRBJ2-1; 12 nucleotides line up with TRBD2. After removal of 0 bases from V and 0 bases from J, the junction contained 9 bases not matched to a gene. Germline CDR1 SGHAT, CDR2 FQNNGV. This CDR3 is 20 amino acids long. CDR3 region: CASSLEGRASGRASYNEQFF. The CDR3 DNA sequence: TGTGCCAGCAGCTTAGAGGGCCGCGCTAGCGGGAGGGCCTCCTACAATGAGCAGTTCTTC.

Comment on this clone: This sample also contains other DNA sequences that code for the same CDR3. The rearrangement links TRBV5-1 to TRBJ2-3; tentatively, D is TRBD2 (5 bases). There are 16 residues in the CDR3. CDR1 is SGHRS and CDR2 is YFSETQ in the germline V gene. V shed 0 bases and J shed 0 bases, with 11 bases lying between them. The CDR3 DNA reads TGCGCCAGCAGCTTGGACGGAGGACCGAGCACAGATACGCAGTATTTT. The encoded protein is CASSLDGGPSTDTQYF.

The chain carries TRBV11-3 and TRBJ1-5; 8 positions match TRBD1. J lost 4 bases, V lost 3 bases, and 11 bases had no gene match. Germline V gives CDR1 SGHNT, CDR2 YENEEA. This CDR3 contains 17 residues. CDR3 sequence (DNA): TGTGCCAGCAGCTTTAGGGGGGACAGGAGGGGAAATCAGCCCCAGCATTTT. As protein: CASSFRGDRRGNQPQHF.

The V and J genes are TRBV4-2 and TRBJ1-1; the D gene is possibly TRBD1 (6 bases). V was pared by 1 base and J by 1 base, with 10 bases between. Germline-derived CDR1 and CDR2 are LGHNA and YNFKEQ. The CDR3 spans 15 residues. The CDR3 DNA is TGTGCCAGCAGCCAAGTATTACAGGGGAACACTGAAGCTTTCTTT. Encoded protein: CASSQVLQGNTEAFF.

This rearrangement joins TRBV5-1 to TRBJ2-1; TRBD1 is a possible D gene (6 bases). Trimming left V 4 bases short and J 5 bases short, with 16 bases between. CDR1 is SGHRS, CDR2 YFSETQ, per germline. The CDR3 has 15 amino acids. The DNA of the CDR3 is TGCGCCAGCAGCCCTGAACAGGGATCACACAATGAGCAGTTCTTC. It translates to CASSPEQGSHNEQFF.

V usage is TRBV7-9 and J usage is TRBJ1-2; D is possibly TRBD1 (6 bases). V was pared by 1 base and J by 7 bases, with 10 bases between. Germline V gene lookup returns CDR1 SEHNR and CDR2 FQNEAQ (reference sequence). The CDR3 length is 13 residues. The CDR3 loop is CASSLVEGVGYTF. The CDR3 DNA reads TGTGCCAGCAGCTTAGTCGAGGGGGTTGGCTACACCTTC.

The chain's CDR3 is CASSYSQTEQSEKLFF. Here the CDR3 DNA reads TGTGCCAGCAGTTACTCCCAGACGGAGCAGTCTGAAAAACTGTTTTTT. The chain recombines TRBV6-6 with TRBJ1-4; D not resolved. Trimming took off 0 bases at V and 7 bases at J, with 15 bases between the two ends. Germline CDR1 is MNHNY and CDR2 is SVGAGI (reference sequence). CDR3 length: 16 residues.

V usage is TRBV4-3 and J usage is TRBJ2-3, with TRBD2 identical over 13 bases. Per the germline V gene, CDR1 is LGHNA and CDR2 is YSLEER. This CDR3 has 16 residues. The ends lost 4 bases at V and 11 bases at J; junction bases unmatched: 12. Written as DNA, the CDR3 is TGCGCCAGCAGCCTCGGGGAAGGACTAGCGGGAGAGAAGCAGTATTTT. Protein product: CASSLGEGLAGEKQYF.

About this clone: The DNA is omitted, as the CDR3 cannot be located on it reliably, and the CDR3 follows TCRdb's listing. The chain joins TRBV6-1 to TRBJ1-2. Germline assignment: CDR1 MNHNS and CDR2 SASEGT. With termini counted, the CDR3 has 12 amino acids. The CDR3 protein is CASSEAWGGGTF.

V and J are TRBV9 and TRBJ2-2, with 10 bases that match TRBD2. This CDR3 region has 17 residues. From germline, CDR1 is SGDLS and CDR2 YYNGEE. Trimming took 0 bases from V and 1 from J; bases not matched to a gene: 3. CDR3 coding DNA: TGTGCCAGCAGCGTAGAGGCTAGCGGGAGGAACACCGGGGAGCTGTTTTTT. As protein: CASSVEASGRNTGELFF.

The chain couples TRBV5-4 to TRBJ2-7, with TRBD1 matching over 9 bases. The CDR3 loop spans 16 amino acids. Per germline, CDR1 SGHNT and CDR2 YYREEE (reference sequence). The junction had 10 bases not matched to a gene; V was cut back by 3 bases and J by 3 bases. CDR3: CASSSSSGTGNYEQYF. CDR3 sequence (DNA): TGTGCCAGCAGCTCGTCGTCCGGGACAGGGAACTACGAGCAGTACTTC. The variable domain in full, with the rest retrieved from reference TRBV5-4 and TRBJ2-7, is ETGVTQSPTHLIKTRGQQVTLRCSSQSGHNTVSWYQQALGQGPQFIFQYYREEENGRGNFPPRFSGLQFPNYSSELNVNALELDDSALYLCASSSSSGTGNYEQYFGPGTRLTVT.

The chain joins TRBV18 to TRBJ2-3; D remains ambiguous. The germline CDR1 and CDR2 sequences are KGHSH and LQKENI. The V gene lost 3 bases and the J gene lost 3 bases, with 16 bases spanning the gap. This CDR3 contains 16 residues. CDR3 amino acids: CASSPASVFGTDTQYF. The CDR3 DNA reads TGTGCCAGCTCACCGGCCTCAGTTTTTGGGACAGATACGCAGTATTTT.

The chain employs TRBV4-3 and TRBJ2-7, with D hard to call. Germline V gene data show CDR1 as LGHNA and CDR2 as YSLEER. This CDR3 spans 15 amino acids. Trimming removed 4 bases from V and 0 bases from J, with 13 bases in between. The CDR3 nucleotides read TGCGCCAGCAGCCCCGACTGGGCGAGCTCCTACGAGCAGTACTTC. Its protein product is CASSPDWASSYEQYF.

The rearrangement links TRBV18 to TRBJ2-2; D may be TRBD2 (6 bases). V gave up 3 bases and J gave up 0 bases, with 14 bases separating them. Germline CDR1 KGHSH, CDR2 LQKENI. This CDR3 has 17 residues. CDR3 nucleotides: TGTGCCAGCTCACCTATACTAACTAGCCCGAACACCGGGGAGCTGTTTTTT. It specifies CASSPILTSPNTGELFF.

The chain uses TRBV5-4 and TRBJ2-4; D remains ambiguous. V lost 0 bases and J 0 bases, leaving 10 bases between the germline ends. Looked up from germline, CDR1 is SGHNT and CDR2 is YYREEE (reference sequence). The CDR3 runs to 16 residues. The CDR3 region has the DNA TGTGCCAGCAGCTTGGCCGGCAGCCAAGCCAAAAACATTCAGTACTTC. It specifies CASSLAGSQAKNIQYF.

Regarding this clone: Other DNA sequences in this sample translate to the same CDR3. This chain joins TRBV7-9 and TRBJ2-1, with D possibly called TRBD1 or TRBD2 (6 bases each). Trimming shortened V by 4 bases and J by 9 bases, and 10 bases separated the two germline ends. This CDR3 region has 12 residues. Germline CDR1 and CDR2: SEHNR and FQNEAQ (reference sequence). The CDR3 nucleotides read TGTGCCAGCAGCTCACAGGGAGGTGAGCAGTTCTTC. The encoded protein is CASSSQGGEQFF.

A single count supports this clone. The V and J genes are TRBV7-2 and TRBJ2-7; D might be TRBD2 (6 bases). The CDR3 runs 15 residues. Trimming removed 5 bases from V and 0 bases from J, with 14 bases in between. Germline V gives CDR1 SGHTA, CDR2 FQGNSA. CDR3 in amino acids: CASSLTLRGSYEQYF. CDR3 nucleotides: TGTGCCAGCAGCCTAACTCTGCGGGGCTCCTACGAGCAGTACTTC. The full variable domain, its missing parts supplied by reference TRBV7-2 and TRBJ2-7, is GAGVSQSPSNKVTEKGKDVELRCDPISGHTALYWYRQSLGQGLEFLIYFQGNSAPDKSGLPSDRFSAERTGGSVSTLTIQRTQQEDSAVYLCASSLTLRGSYEQYFGPGTRLTVT.

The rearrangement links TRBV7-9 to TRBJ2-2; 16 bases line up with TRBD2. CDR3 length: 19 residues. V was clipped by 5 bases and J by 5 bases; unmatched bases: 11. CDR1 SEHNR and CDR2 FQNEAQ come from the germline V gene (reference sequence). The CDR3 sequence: CASSDPGLAGGPGTGELFF. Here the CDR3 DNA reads TGTGCCAGCAGCGACCCGGGACTAGCGGGAGGGCCGGGGACCGGGGAGCTGTTTTTT.

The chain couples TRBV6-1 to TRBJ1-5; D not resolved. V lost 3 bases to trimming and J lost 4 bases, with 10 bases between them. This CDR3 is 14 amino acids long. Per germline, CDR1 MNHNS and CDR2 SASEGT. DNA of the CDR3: TGTGCCAGCAGTGATTCGGCCGTAAATCAGCCCCAGCATTTT. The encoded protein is CASSDSAVNQPQHF.

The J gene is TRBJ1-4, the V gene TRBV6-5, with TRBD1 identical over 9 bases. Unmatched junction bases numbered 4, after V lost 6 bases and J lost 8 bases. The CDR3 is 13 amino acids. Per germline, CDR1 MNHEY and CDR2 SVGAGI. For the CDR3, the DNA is TGTGCCAGCAGGGGACAGGGAGAAGAAAAACTGTTTTTT. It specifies CASRGQGEEKLFF.

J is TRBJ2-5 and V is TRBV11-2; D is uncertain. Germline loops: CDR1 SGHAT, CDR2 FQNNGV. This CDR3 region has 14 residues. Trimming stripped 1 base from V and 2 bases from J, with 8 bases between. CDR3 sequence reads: CASSLAGSQETQYF. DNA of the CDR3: TGTGCCAGCAGCTTAGCGGGCAGTCAAGAGACCCAGTACTTC.